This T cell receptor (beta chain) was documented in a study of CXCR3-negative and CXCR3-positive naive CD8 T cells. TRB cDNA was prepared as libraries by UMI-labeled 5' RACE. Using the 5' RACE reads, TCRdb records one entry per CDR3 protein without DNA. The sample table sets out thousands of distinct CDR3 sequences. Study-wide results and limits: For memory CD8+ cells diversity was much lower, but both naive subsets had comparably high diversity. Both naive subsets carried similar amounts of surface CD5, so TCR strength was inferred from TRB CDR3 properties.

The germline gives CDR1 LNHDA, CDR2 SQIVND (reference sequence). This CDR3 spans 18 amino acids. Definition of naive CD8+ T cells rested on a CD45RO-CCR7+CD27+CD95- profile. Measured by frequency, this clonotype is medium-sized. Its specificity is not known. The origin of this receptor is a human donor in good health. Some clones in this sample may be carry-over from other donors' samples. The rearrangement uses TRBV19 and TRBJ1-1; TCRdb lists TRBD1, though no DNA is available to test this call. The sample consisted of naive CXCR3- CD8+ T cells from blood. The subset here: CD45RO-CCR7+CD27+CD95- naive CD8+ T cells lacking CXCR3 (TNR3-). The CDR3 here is CASSPHPGQGAGVTEAFF.